This T cell receptor (beta chain) is from a study of T-cell reconstitution after alpha-beta-depleted transplantation in children. Unique molecular identifiers were incorporated when the TCRbeta library was constructed. TCRdb re-derived calls from the PCR reads in MiXCR, one entry per CDR3 protein. The table shows roughly 400,000 distinct CDR3 sequences, with 43% occurring only once. Whole-study findings and limits: Diversity of TCRbeta at day 60 was high in some patients, arising from surviving recipient T cells and thymic progenitors. Several hundred rapidly expanded clones from non-depleted graft cells reportedly supplied alpha-beta T cells about two months post-transplant. Among T cells one year after transplant, newly produced cells accounted for most counts and diversity.

The CDR3 consists of 19 residues. The germline CDR1 and CDR2 sequences are SGHRS and YFSETQ. Unmatched junction bases numbered 17, after V lost 3 bases and J lost 4 bases. About this clonotype itself: Its antigen remains unknown.

The TCR comes from a girl between 2 and 10 years old with aplastic anemia, due to receive a stem cell transplant. The rearrangement uses TRBV5-1 and TRBJ2-1; 9 bases are a match to TRBD2. The source material was PBMCs, sampled before TCRalphabeta/CD19-depleted stem cell transplant. This CDR3 is CASSSWGGGLAGTYNEQFF. As DNA, the CDR3 is TGCGCCAGCAGCTCGTGGGGGGGCGGCCTAGCGGGAACTTACAATGAGCAGTTCTTC.